The 8 T cell receptor beta chains listed next were all sequenced from one sample in a study of blood T cell repertoires in COVID-19. Using immunoSEQ multiplex PCR, the repertoire was profiled, and TCRdb retains in-frame clones only, with some absent. There are about 69,000 clones in the sample; roughly 89% occur only once, and approximately 1.9% lies in the top ten. The sample comprised peripheral blood. The receptors here all came from a young man with acute or convalescent COVID-19.

This sequence joins TRBV11-2 and TRBJ1-3, with a possible D match to TRBD1 (5 bases). CDR1 is SGHAT and CDR2 is FQNNGV in the germline V gene. The CDR3 is 17 residues long. V shed 0 bases and J shed 0 bases, with 12 bases lying between them. CDR3 sequence reads: CASSLDRGRSSGNTIYF. The CDR3 DNA reads TGTGCCAGCAGCTTAGATAGGGGCAGAAGCTCTGGAAACACCATATATTTT.

The J gene is TRBJ1-5, the V gene TRBV12-5; tentatively, D is TRBD1 (5 bases). Between the trimmed V and J ends, which lost 2 bases and 1 base, there was a span of 6 bases. The CDR3 is 14 residues long. Germline V CDR1 and CDR2: LGHNT, FRNRAP. In DNA form, the CDR3 reads TGTGCTAGTGGTTTGAAGGGGAGCAATCAGCCCCAGCATTTT. Encoded protein: CASGLKGSNQPQHF.

J is TRBJ2-1 and V is TRBV28; TRBD2 is a possible D gene (7 bases). The CDR3 consists of 15 residues. V lost 5 bases and J 1 base, leaving 12 bases between the germline ends. In germline, CDR1 is MDHEN, CDR2 SYDVKM. The CDR3, as DNA: TGTGCCAGCAGTCAGGGAGGGGGGTCCTACAATGAGCAGTTCTTC. Amino acids: CASSQGGGSYNEQFF.

Only a few counts were recorded for this clone. This chain uses TRBV2 with TRBJ1-1; TRBD1 matches at 8 bases. Germline assignment: CDR1 SNHLY and CDR2 FYNNEI. J gave up 1 base and V 6 bases, and 4 bases lay outside the gene matches. This CDR3 region has 14 residues. CDR3 sequence: CASRRTGPNTEAFF. The CDR3 bases are TGTGCCAGCAGGAGGACAGGGCCGAACACTGAAGCTTTCTTT.

The rearrangement joins TRBV19 to TRBJ1-1; 8 bases fit TRBD1. Germline lookup yields CDR1 LNHDA and CDR2 SQIVND (reference sequence). V was clipped by 7 bases and J by 4 bases; unmatched bases: 8. This CDR3 comprises 14 residues. The CDR3 region has the DNA TGTGCCAGTACCCGGACAGGGCTGAGCACTGAAGCTTTCTTT. Residues: CASTRTGLSTEAFF. The whole variable domain, filled in from reference TRBV19 and TRBJ1-1, reads DGGITQSPKYLFRKEGQNVTLSCEQNLNHDAMYWYRQDPGQGLRLIYYSQIVNDFQKGDIAEGYSVSREKKESFPLTVTSAQKNPTAFYLCASTRTGLSTEAFFGQGTRLTVV.

This clone has just one count. V and J are TRBV30 and TRBJ1-6, with D tentatively TRBD1 (6 bases). This CDR3 is built from 16 residues. Germline V gene sequence: CDR1 GTSNPN, CDR2 SVGIG (reference sequence). V was trimmed by 3 bases and J by 4 bases, leaving 16 bases between them. The CDR3 sequence is CAWSSHSTGYNSPLHF. The CDR3 nucleotides read TGTGCCTGGAGCTCCCATTCGACAGGTTATAATTCACCCCTCCACTTT. Full variable domain (remainder filled in from reference TRBV30 and TRBJ1-6): SQTIHQWPATLVQPVGSPLSLECTVEGTSNPNLYWYRQAAGRGLQLLFYSVGIGQISSEVPQNLSASRPQDRQFILSSKKLLLSDSGFYLCAWSSHSTGYNSPLHFGNGTRLTVT.

The rearrangement links TRBV18 to TRBJ2-7, with D possibly matching TRBD1 (5 bases). Per the germline V gene, CDR1 is KGHSH and CDR2 is LQKENI. This CDR3 contains 15 residues. The germline V and J ends were trimmed by 2 bases and 2 bases, with 13 bases remaining between them. The chain's CDR3 is CASSPNWQGTYEQYF. DNA of the CDR3: TGTGCCAGCTCACCAAATTGGCAGGGTACCTACGAGCAGTACTTC.

The V and J genes are TRBV30 and TRBJ2-1; 12 nucleotides line up with TRBD2. The CDR3 covers 16 residues. Trimming removed 4 bases from V and 5 bases from J; junction bases left unmatched: 9. In germline, CDR1 is GTSNPN, CDR2 SVGIG (reference sequence). CDR3 in amino acids: CAWKRLAGGYNNEQFF. CDR3 bases: TGTGCCTGGAAACGTCTAGCGGGAGGGTACAACAATGAGCAGTTCTTC.